Below, one T cell receptor (beta chain) is given with its context. This specimen comes from a study of shared T cell receptors in the human thymus. The CDR3 is made up of 12 amino acids. V lost 2 bases to trimming and J lost 13 bases, with 14 bases between them. Per germline, CDR1 MNHNS and CDR2 SASEGT. Produced via immunoSEQ multiplex PCR; TCRdb's table is partial and in-frame only. The sample has some 700,000 clones, around nine tenths seen once. This sample also appeared in a second study, on human thymus T cells.

This chain uses TRBV6-1 with TRBJ1-2; possible D gene TRBD1, 6 bases. Material for sequencing was thymocytes. The sequence was collected from a boy less than two years old with a congenital heart defect. The CDR3 bases are TGTGCCAGCAGTGAAAACAGGGCCCCCTCCACCTTC. It specifies CASSENRAPSTF.